The source of this T cell receptor beta chain is a study of shared clonotypes between healthy human individuals. Whole-study context: Aged between 18 and 49, the donors were a couple of women and three men.

V shed 5 bases, J shed 4 bases, and the junction held 11 bases outside the gene matches. CDR3 size: 15 residues. Per the germline V gene, CDR1 is MDHEN and CDR2 is SYDVKM. This table comes from immunoSEQ multiplex PCR, and its TCRdb copy is limited to in-frame clones, with some not included. Of about a million clones in the sample, 70% to 80% were seen once. The TCR comes from a man younger than 30 in good health. V is TRBV28 and J is TRBJ2-7; the match to TRBD2 covers 7 bases. Sequencing was performed on memory CD4+ T cells sorted from blood. Sample subset: CD45RA-negative fraction. This chain's CDR3 is CASSAPGRGSYEQYF. The CDR3 DNA follows: TGTGCCAGCAGTGCCCCCGGGCGGGGGTCTTACGAGCAGTACTTC.